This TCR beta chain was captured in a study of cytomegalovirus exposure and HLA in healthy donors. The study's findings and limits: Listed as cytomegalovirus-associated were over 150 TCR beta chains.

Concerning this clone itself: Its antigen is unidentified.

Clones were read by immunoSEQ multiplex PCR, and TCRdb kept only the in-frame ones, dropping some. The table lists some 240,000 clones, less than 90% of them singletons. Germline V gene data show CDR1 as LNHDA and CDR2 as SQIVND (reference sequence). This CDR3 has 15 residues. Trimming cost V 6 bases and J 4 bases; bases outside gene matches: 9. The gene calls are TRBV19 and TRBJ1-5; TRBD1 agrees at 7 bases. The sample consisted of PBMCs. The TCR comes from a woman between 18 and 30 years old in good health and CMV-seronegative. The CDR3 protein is CASRLGADRNQPQHF. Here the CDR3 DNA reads TGTGCCAGTAGGCTTGGGGCGGACAGGAATCAGCCCCAGCATTTT.